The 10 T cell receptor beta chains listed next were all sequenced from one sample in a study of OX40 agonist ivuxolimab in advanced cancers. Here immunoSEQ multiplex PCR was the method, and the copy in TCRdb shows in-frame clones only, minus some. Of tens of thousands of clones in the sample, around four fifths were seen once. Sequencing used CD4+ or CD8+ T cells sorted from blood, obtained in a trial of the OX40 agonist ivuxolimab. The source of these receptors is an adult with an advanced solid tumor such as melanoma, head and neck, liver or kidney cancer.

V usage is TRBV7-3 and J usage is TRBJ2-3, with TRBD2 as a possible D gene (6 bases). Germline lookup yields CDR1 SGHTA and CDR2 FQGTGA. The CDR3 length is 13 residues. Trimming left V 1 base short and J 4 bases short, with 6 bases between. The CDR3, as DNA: TGTGCCAGCAGCTTAAGGGAGGCAGATACGCAGTATTTT. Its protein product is CASSLREADTQYF.

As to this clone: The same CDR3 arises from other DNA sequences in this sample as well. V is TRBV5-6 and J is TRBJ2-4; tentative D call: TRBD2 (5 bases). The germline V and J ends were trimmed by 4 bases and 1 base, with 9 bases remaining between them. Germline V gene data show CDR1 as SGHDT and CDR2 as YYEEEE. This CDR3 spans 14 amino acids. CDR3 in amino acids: CASSPPGAKNIQYF. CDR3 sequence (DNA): TGTGCCAGCAGCCCCCCGGGGGCCAAAAACATTCAGTACTTC.

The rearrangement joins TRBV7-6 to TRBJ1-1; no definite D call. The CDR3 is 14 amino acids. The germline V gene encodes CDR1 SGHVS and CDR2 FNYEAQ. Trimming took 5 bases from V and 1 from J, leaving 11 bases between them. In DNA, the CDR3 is TGTGCCAGCAGCCCCCAAGATCAGAACACTGAAGCTTTCTTT. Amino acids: CASSPQDQNTEAFF.

The CDR3 sequence is CSVRVVYEQYF. The CDR3 DNA reads TGCAGCGTTAGGGTTGTATACGAGCAGTACTTC. This chain links TRBV29-1 with TRBJ2-7; D not certain. Deletions cut 5 bases from V and 4 bases from J, with 9 bases between. The germline V gene has CDR1 SQVTM and CDR2 ANQGSEA. The CDR3 has 11 residues.

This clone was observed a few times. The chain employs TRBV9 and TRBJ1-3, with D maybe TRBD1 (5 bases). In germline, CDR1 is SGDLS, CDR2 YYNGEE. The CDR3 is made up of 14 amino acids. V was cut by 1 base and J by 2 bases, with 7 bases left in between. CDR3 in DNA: TGTGCCAGCAGCGTACCAGGGCCTGGAAACACCATATATTTT. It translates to CASSVPGPGNTIYF.

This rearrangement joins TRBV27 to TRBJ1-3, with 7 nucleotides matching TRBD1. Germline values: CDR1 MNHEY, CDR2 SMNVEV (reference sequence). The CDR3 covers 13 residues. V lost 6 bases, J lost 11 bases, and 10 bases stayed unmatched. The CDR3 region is CASSPSLQGAIYF. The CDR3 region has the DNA TGTGCCAGCAGCCCTTCTCTCCAGGGGGCCATATATTTT.

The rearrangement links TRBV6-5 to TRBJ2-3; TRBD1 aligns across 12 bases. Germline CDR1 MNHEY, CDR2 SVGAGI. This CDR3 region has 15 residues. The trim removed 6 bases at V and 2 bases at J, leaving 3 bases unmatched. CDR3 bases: TGTGCCAGCAGCGGGACAGGGGGCCTCACAGATACGCAGTATTTT. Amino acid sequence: CASSGTGGLTDTQYF.

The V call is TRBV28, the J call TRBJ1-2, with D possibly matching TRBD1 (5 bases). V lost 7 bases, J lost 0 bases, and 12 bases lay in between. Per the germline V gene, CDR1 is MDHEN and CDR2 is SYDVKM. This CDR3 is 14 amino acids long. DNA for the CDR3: TGTGCCAGCACGGGGCGGGGAGCTAACTATGGCTACACCTTC. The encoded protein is CASTGRGANYGYTF.

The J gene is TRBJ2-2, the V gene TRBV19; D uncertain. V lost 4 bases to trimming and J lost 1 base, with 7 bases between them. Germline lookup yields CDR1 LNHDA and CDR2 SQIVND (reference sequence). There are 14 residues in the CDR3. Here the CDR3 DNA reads TGTGCCAGTAGTAGGTGGGTGAACACCGGGGAGCTGTTTTTT. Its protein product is CASSRWVNTGELFF.

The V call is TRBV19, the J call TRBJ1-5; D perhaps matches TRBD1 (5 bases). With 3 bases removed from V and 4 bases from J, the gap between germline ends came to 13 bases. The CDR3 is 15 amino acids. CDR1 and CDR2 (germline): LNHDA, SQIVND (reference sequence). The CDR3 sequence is CASSMGREGNQPQHF. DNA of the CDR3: TGTGCCAGTAGTATGGGCAGGGAAGGGAATCAGCCCCAGCATTTT.